These 7 T cell receptor beta chains share one sample of origin, sequenced in a study of blood T cell repertoires in COVID-19. Sequenced by immunoSEQ multiplex PCR; TCRdb stores in-frame clones only, minus some. Of roughly 150,000 clones listed, 80% to 90% were seen once; the top ten hold 10% to 15%. Sequenced input: peripheral blood. These receptors were collected from a man aged 18 to 35 with COVID-19, enrolled during active disease.

This clone has a single count. The rearrangement uses TRBV27 and TRBJ1-2; the D is unclear. The CDR3 is 15 amino acids. V was cut by 0 bases and J by 5 bases, with 13 bases left in between. The germline gives CDR1 MNHEY, CDR2 SMNVEV (reference sequence). CDR3 DNA: TGTGCCAGCAGTTTATCAGTCCGGCTCGGGTATGGCTACACCTTC. Its protein is CASSLSVRLGYGYTF.

The V and J genes are TRBV6-5 and TRBJ1-3, with 10 bases aligning to TRBD1. Germline CDR1 and CDR2: MNHEY and SVGAGI. This CDR3 comprises 15 residues. The ends lost 6 bases at V and 0 bases at J; junction bases unmatched: 2. The CDR3 region has the DNA TGTGCCAGCAGAAGGGACAGGGGCTCTGGAAACACCATATATTTT. Its translation: CASRRDRGSGNTIYF.

The chain joins TRBV28 to TRBJ2-2; 10 nucleotides agree with TRBD2. CDR3 length: 18 residues. J was trimmed by 0 bases and V by 5 bases; bases with no gene match: 9. Per the germline V gene, CDR1 is MDHEN and CDR2 is SYDVKM. CDR3 sequence (DNA): TGTGCCAGCAGTCTAGCGGGAGAGGTCTACGCGAACACCGGGGAGCTGTTTTTT. This gives the protein CASSLAGEVYANTGELFF. Looking up the rest from reference TRBV28 and TRBJ2-2 gives the full variable domain: DVKVTQSSRYLVKRTGEKVFLECVQDMDHENMFWYRQDPGLGLRLIYFSYDVKMKEKGDIPEGYSVSREKKERFSLILESASTNQTSMYLCASSLAGEVYANTGELFFGEGSRLTVL.

V gene TRBV6-2 or TRBV6-3 combines with J gene TRBJ2-1, with TRBD2 identical over 9 bases. The CDR3 is 14 amino acids. With 0 bases clipped from V and 10 bases from J, the junction kept 4 bases outside the gene matches. Germline V gene lookup returns CDR1 MNHEY and CDR2 SVGEGT. The CDR3 nucleotides are TGTGCCAGCAGTTACTCGATGAGCGGGAGGGAGCAGTTCTTC. As protein: CASSYSMSGREQFF.

V and J are TRBV15 and TRBJ2-7; tentative D call: TRBD1 (6 bases). There are 18 residues in the CDR3. V dropped 4 bases and J dropped 0 bases, with 22 bases sitting between them. CDR1 and CDR2 from the germline V gene are LNHNV and YYDKDF (reference sequence). The CDR3 bases are TGTGCCACCAGCAAGAGGCGCTGGGTTGGGGACACCTCCTACGAGCAGTACTTC. Protein sequence: CATSKRRWVGDTSYEQYF.

This chain joins TRBV13 and TRBJ2-7; a weak D match, TRBD1 (6 bases). Germline V gives CDR1 PRHDT, CDR2 FYEKMQ (reference sequence). V was trimmed by 0 bases and J by 3 bases, leaving 6 bases between them. The CDR3 length is 13 residues. CDR3 loop: CASSLGDSYEQYF. For the CDR3, the DNA is TGTGCCAGCAGCTTAGGGGACAGCTACGAGCAGTACTTC.

This clone was counted a single time. The rearrangement uses TRBV19 and TRBJ2-1, with TRBD1 identical over 9 bases. This CDR3 contains 15 residues. The germline V gene has CDR1 LNHDA and CDR2 SQIVND (reference sequence). The V and J ends lost 7 bases and 8 bases, in that order; junction bases with no gene match: 12. CDR3 DNA: TGTGCCAGTACGAAACGGGACAGGGAGATCGATGAGCAGTTCTTC. It is translated as CASTKRDREIDEQFF.